The 23 T cell receptor beta chains listed next were all sequenced from one sample in a study of regulatory T cells in long-lasting Graves disease. Time point indicated: persistent/refractory GD, antithyroid drugs over 5 years with positive TRAb. After RNA was extracted from PBMCs, the TCR library was made from it. Through Arm-PCR of CDR3 regions and iRepertoire HTBI primers, TCR beta libraries were built. TCRdb itself ran the multiplex PCR reads through MiXCR, one entry per CDR3 protein. The sample includes around 400,000 distinct CDR3 sequences, 20% to 25% of them seen just once. The sample in question was peripheral blood mononuclear cells (PBMCs), obtained when the disease was refractory, from a patient treated with antithyroid drugs. The receptors shown here come from a woman aged 40 to 50 with Graves disease.

The chain has TRBV3-1 and TRBJ1-1; 9 bases match TRBD1. Germline V gene data show CDR1 as LGHDT and CDR2 as YNNKEL (reference sequence). The CDR3 is made up of 16 amino acids. V shed 4 bases and J 0 bases; nucleotides not matched to a gene: 6. CDR3 protein: CASSRGQGLMNTEAFF. As DNA, the CDR3 is TGTGCCAGCAGCCGGGGACAGGGACTTATGAACACTGAAGCTTTCTTT.

This clonotype was seen repeatedly, ten times or more. The chain uses TRBV6-1 and TRBJ2-2, with D possibly being TRBD1 (5 bases). Germline CDR1 and CDR2: MNHNS and SASEGT. The CDR3 loop spans 14 amino acids. V lost 5 bases, J lost 4 bases, and 11 bases lay in between. CDR3 region: CASSRQGGTGELFF. CDR3 DNA sequence: TGTGCCAGCAGTCGTCAGGGCGGCACCGGGGAGCTGTTTTTT.

This clonotype was observed at least ten times. This chain links TRBV27 with TRBJ1-5; possible D gene TRBD1, 6 bases. Germline CDR1 is MNHEY and CDR2 is SMNVEV (reference sequence). Trimming removed 5 bases at V and 1 base at J, with 12 bases between. The CDR3 is made up of 15 amino acids. In nucleotides, the CDR3 is TGTGCCAGCAGTCCGGGACACATCAGCAATCAGCCCCAGCATTTT. Residues: CASSPGHISNQPQHF.

The table lists this clonotype with a few counts. The chain carries TRBV28 and TRBJ2-3; maybe TRBD2 (5 bases). Germline V gene data show CDR1 as MDHEN and CDR2 as SYDVKM. Trimming removed 2 bases at V and 4 bases at J, with 19 bases between. The CDR3 is 17 amino acids. CDR3 nucleotide sequence: TGTGCCAGCAGTTTAATCCTAGCCCTCAATCACGCAGATACGCAGTATTTT. It specifies CASSLILALNHADTQYF.

A remark on this clonotype: A much larger clone lies one base from this, so it may be a read error. The V gene is TRBV28, the J gene TRBJ1-1; no clear D. This CDR3 is 15 amino acids long. V was pared by 1 base and J by 1 base, with 10 bases between. The germline gives CDR1 MDHEN, CDR2 SYDVKM. Here the CDR3 DNA reads TGTGCCAGCAGTTTATACCAGAGTCGGAACACTGAAGCTTTCTTT. This translates into CASSLYQSRNTEAFF.

This clonotype was observed a few times. The chain recombines TRBV3-1 with TRBJ2-5; 8 bases map to TRBD1. The CDR3 spans 15 residues. Germline values: CDR1 LGHDT, CDR2 YNNKEL (reference sequence). V lost 4 bases, J lost 5 bases, and 9 bases stayed unmatched. The CDR3 DNA reads as TGTGCCAGCAGCCTAAGACAGGGGCGGTGGGAGACCCAGTACTTC. Translating gives CASSLRQGRWETQYF.

This clonotype was found a few times. This chain uses TRBV7-3 with TRBJ2-7; tentatively, D is TRBD2 (7 bases). CDR1 and CDR2 (germline): SGHTA, FQGTGA. V lost 2 bases and J lost 0, with 11 bases in between. The CDR3 has 15 residues. The CDR3 nucleotides are TGTGCCAGCAGCTTATCGCGGGGGCCCTCCTACGAGCAGTACTTC. Translated, it gives CASSLSRGPSYEQYF. Together with reference TRBV7-3 and TRBJ2-7, the CDR3 gives the full variable domain: GAGVSQTPSNKVTEKGKYVELRCDPISGHTALYWYRQSLGQGPEFLIYFQGTGAADDSGLPNDRFFAVRPEGSVSTLKIQRTERGDSAVYLCASSLSRGPSYEQYFGPGTRLTVT.

In this sample, this clonotype turned up many times. V usage is TRBV6-2 or TRBV6-3 and J usage is TRBJ1-1; no firm D call. The germline V gene has CDR1 MNHEY and CDR2 SVGEGT. Trimming took off 6 bases at V and 5 bases at J, with 13 bases between the two ends. This CDR3 is built from 13 residues. The CDR3, as DNA: TGTGCCAGCAGCTCACCGGGGAGAACTGAAGCTTTCTTT. Translated, it gives CASSSPGRTEAFF.

The chain recombines TRBV14 with TRBJ1-3; TRBD1 is a possible D gene (5 bases). Germline values: CDR1 SGHDN, CDR2 FVKESK. CDR3 length: 17 amino acids. Deletions cut 4 bases from V and 0 bases from J, with 16 bases between. This CDR3 reads CASSPRRQFNSGNTIYF. CDR3 sequence (DNA): TGTGCCAGCAGCCCAAGACGACAGTTCAACTCTGGAAACACCATATATTTT.

Regarding this clonotype: The junction shows a germline mismatch at one end, possibly a read error. V usage is TRBV7-9 and J usage is TRBJ2-7, with 9 bases identical to TRBD2. In germline, CDR1 is SEHNR, CDR2 FQNEAQ (reference sequence). This CDR3 is built from 16 residues. The CDR3 DNA is TGTGGCAGCAGCTTAGGGGCCCCGGGACTAGCTGGGGAGCAGTACTTC. Residues: CGSSLGAPGLAGEQYF.

This clonotype has a handful of counts. This rearrangement joins TRBV12-3 or TRBV12-4 to TRBJ2-2; TRBD2 matches 9 bases. The CDR3 is 16 residues long. Germline trimming cut 3 bases from V and 4 bases from J; bases unmatched to any gene: 6. The CDR3 region is CASSFRLAASTGELFF. The CDR3 nucleotides are TGTGCCAGCAGTTTTAGACTAGCGGCTAGCACCGGGGAGCTGTTTTTT.

The chain uses TRBV6-2 or TRBV6-3 and TRBJ1-1; no reliable D call. The CDR3 loop spans 17 amino acids. Germline V gives CDR1 MNHEY, CDR2 SVGEGT. The V and J ends lost 2 bases and 6 bases respectively, with 22 bases between them. The chain's CDR3 is CASSYERSQIGFAEAFF. CDR3 coding DNA: TGTGCCAGCAGTTACGAGAGGTCCCAGATTGGATTCGCTGAAGCTTTCTTT.

The chain joins TRBV2 to TRBJ1-5; 9 nucleotides agree with TRBD1. J lost 3 bases, V lost 4 bases, and 7 bases had no gene match. This CDR3 region has 16 residues. CDR1 is SNHLY and CDR2 is FYNNEI in the germline V gene. The CDR3 region is CASSGGTGPYNQPQHF. The CDR3 DNA reads TGTGCCAGCAGTGGGGGGACAGGGCCCTACAATCAGCCCCAGCATTTT.

The V and J genes are TRBV6-1 and TRBJ2-1, with TRBD2 matching 8 bases. In germline, CDR1 is MNHNS, CDR2 SASEGT. The CDR3 contains 17 residues. V dropped 6 bases and J dropped 7; count of bases not matched to a gene: 17. CDR3 DNA: TGTGCCAGCAGGACCCGAACAAAAGCGGGAGTGTTGAATGAGCAGTTCTTC. Encoded protein: CASRTRTKAGVLNEQFF.

This clonotype has ten or more counts. This chain links TRBV27 with TRBJ1-1; weak D call: TRBD1 (6 bases). V dropped 3 bases and J dropped 4 bases, with 12 bases sitting between them. The CDR3 is 14 residues long. CDR1 is MNHEY, CDR2 SMNVEV, per germline (reference sequence). The CDR3 nucleotides read TGTGCCAGCAGTTTTAGCACAGGGTCCACTGAAGCTTTCTTT. Protein: CASSFSTGSTEAFF.

This rearrangement joins TRBV10-1 to TRBJ2-3; D unclear. Germline assignment: CDR1 WNHNN and CDR2 SYGVQD (reference sequence). There are 13 residues in the CDR3. V lost 3 bases to trimming and J lost 2 bases, with 6 bases between them. The CDR3 reads CASSDPLTDTQYF. The CDR3 coding sequence is TGCGCCAGCAGTGACCCACTCACAGATACGCAGTATTTT.

The sample holds many counts of this clonotype. The chain joins TRBV2 to TRBJ2-7; no definite D call. CDR1 SNHLY and CDR2 FYNNEI come from the germline V gene. Trimming removed 3 bases at V and 6 bases at J, with 6 bases between. The CDR3 spans 11 residues. This chain's CDR3 is CASSDTGEQYF. The CDR3 DNA reads as TGTGCCAGCAGTGACACGGGCGAGCAGTACTTC.

This clonotype was picked up a small number of times. This chain joins TRBV5-1 and TRBJ2-7; TRBD2 aligns across 12 bases. Germline CDR1 SGHRS, CDR2 YFSETQ. The ends lost 4 bases at V and 4 bases at J; junction bases unmatched: 12. This CDR3 region has 17 residues. CDR3 DNA: TGCGCCAGCAGCCCTAACCTCGCGACTAGCGGGAGATACGAGCAGTACTTC. This translates into CASSPNLATSGRYEQYF.

Comment on this clonotype: A much larger clone differs by one base, so this may be a read error. The gene calls are TRBV5-1 and TRBJ2-7; TRBD1 aligns across 7 bases. The CDR3 sequence is 14 residues long. Germline lookup yields CDR1 SGHRS and CDR2 YFSETQ. V shed 4 bases, J shed 2 bases, and the junction held 6 bases outside the gene matches. The CDR3 sequence is CASSKRTGAYEQYF. Here the CDR3 DNA reads TGCGCCAGCAGCAAACGAACAGGGGCCTACGAGCAGTACTTC. The variable domain in full, with the rest retrieved from reference TRBV5-1 and TRBJ2-7, is KAGVTQTPRYLIKTRGQQVTLSCSPISGHRSVSWYQQTPGQGLQFLFEYFSETQRNKGNFPGRFSGRQFSNSRSEMNVSTLELGDSALYLCASSKRTGAYEQYFGPGTRLTVT.

As concerns this clonotype: Germline and junction disagree at one end, which may indicate a read error. The CDR3 region is CASSDRGYYSNQRQHF. The DNA of the CDR3 is TGTGCCAGTAGCGACAGGGGCTATTATAGCAATCAGCGCCAGCATTTT. The chain couples TRBV19 to TRBJ1-5; 8 positions match TRBD1. Germline lookup yields CDR1 LNHDA and CDR2 SQIVND (reference sequence). CDR3 length: 16 residues.

The chain employs TRBV7-2 and TRBJ2-5; TRBD2 aligns across 7 bases. The last part of the DNA fits TRBJ2-1 better; the J call may be wrong. Germline V gene data show CDR1 as SGHTA and CDR2 as FQGNSA. The CDR3 is 17 amino acids. This CDR3 is CASSPRSVSSGFNEQFF. Written as DNA, the CDR3 is TGTGCCAGCAGCCCAAGGTCGGTGTCTAGCGGATTCAATGAGCAGTTCTTC.

This clonotype was observed a handful of times. The rearrangement links TRBV5-6 to TRBJ1-4; D remains ambiguous. The germline CDR1 and CDR2 sequences are SGHDT and YYEEEE. The CDR3 totals 14 residues. The V and J ends lost 2 bases and 0 bases respectively, with 5 bases between them. The CDR3 DNA follows: TGTGCCAGCAGCTTAGAGACAACTAATGAAAAACTGTTTTTT. Protein product: CASSLETTNEKLFF.

V is TRBV18 and J is TRBJ2-7; D not resolved. Trimming shortened V by 3 bases and J by 6 bases, and 9 bases separated the two germline ends. Germline lookup yields CDR1 KGHSH and CDR2 LQKENI. The length of the CDR3 is 12 residues. CDR3 amino acids: CASSPWGTEQYF. CDR3 in DNA: TGTGCCAGCTCACCTTGGGGTACCGAGCAGTACTTC. Variable domain in full (rest from reference TRBV18 and TRBJ2-7): NAGVMQNPRHLVRRRGQEARLRCSPMKGHSHVYWYRQLPEEGLKFMVYLQKENIIDESGMPKERFSAEFPKEGPSILRIQQVVRGDSAAYFCASSPWGTEQYFGPGTRLTVT.